This TCR beta chain was obtained from a study of control samples from healthy donors and cancer patients (dated by TCRdb to about 2020). About this clone: Its cognate antigen has yet to be identified. No qualities accompany the bases; no much larger clone lies one base away.

The library came from the immunoSEQ multiplex PCR assay. What TCRdb holds here is the immuneACCESS table cut down to in-frame rearrangements. Part of the clones is not present; checked against another copy, under half of the missing clones reflect an unresolved V gene, and the others are unexplained. Across this sample there are about 73,000 clones, with under 90% seen only once. The top ten clonotypes cover under 20% of the sample. CDR1 and CDR2 are read off the germline V gene (reference sequence) as SEHNR and FQNEAQ. The V end loses 6 bases and the J end loses 2 bases, and a stretch of 10 bases separates them. The CDR3, from cysteine to phenylalanine, totals 13 residues. Left in the record is the CDR3 DNA by itself, 39 bases read in frame from the first base.

Specimen: PBMCs. This clonotype was obtained from a man in his 60s with lung cancer. Rearrangement joined TRBV7-9 to TRBJ1-1, with the D gene too uncertain to name. The DNA sequence follows: TGTGCCAGCAGAGGTCCAGTTAACACTGAAGCTTTCTTT. Its protein product is CASRGPVNTEAFF.